Below are 19 T cell receptor beta chains sequenced from a single sample in a study of blood T cell repertoires in COVID-19. The repertoire was sequenced with immunoSEQ multiplex PCR; TCRdb's copy has only in-frame clones and lacks some. This table holds 110,000 to 150,000 clones, 81% found once. Source material: peripheral blood. These receptors were obtained from a human donor in a cohort sampled during active COVID-19.

In DNA, the CDR3 is TGTGCCAGCAGGAAAGAAACAACTATTGTCGAGCAGTACTTC. This gives the protein CASRKETTIVEQYF. The gene calls are TRBV2 and TRBJ2-7; no definite D call. Trimming shortened V by 6 bases and J by 6 bases, and 18 bases separated the two germline ends. Germline values: CDR1 SNHLY, CDR2 FYNNEI. This CDR3 is 14 amino acids long.

This chain links TRBV7-2 with TRBJ1-1; D gene unclear. The V and J ends lost 5 bases and 4 bases respectively, with 17 bases between them. Germline-derived CDR1 and CDR2 are SGHTA and FQGNSA. The CDR3 consists of 15 residues. The CDR3 region is CASSLPSEGSTEAFF. For the CDR3, the DNA is TGTGCCAGCAGCCTCCCCTCTGAAGGGAGCACTGAAGCTTTCTTT.

The chain carries TRBV16 and TRBJ1-2, with 8 bases fitting TRBD1. The length of the CDR3 is 12 residues. CDR1 and CDR2 (germline): KGHSY, FQNENV. Germline trimming cut 6 bases from V and 8 bases from J; bases unmatched to any gene: 5. The CDR3 DNA sequence: TGTGCCAGCAGATGGACAGGGAAGGGCTACACCTTC. Its protein product is CASRWTGKGYTF.

This chain links TRBV7-8 with TRBJ1-6, with TRBD1 identical over 7 bases. V was clipped by 5 bases and J by 7 bases; unmatched bases: 17. Looked up from germline, CDR1 is SGHVS and CDR2 is FQNEAQ. The CDR3 extends over 18 amino acids. The CDR3 loop is CASSPFGGPGQKNSPLHF. The CDR3 nucleotides read TGTGCCAGCAGCCCATTTGGGGGGCCGGGACAGAAAAATTCACCCCTCCACTTT.

CDR3 DNA: TGCAGCGTGGCCGGGACAAGTCCAATTGAGCAGTTCTTC. Its protein product is CSVAGTSPIEQFF. The chain employs TRBV29-1 and TRBJ2-1; possibly TRBD1 for D (6 bases). Trimming left V 6 bases short and J 9 bases short, with 18 bases between. The CDR3 sequence is 13 residues long. Germline V gives CDR1 SQVTM, CDR2 ANQGSEA.

The rearrangement links TRBV7-9 to TRBJ2-3; 8 bases align to TRBD2. Per the germline V gene, CDR1 is SEHNR and CDR2 is FQNEAQ (reference sequence). The V gene end was trimmed by 1 base and the J gene end by 0 bases; junction bases not matched to a gene: 9. The CDR3 has 18 amino acids. CDR3 nucleotide sequence: TGTGCCAGCAGCTTAGGAAGAGTGACTAGCGCCAGCACAGATACGCAGTATTTT. This translates into CASSLGRVTSASTDTQYF. Full variable domain (outside the CDR3, taken from reference TRBV7-9 and TRBJ2-3): DTGVSQNPRHKITKRGQNVTFRCDPISEHNRLYWYRQTLGQGPEFLTYFQNEAQLEKSRLLSDRFSAERPKGSFSTLEIQRTEQGDSAMYLCASSLGRVTSASTDTQYFGPGTRLTVL.

J is TRBJ2-7 and V is TRBV7-2, with 11 nucleotides matching TRBD2. The V gene's germline CDR1 is SGHTA and CDR2 FQGNSA. CDR3 length: 14 residues. The V segment lost 4 bases and the J segment 3 bases; nucleotides outside the gene matches: 2. This chain's CDR3 is CASSSTSGNYEQYF. In DNA, the CDR3 is TGTGCCAGCAGCTCGACTAGCGGGAACTACGAGCAGTACTTC.

This clone appeared once. The V and J genes are TRBV4-3 and TRBJ2-3, with no clear D. V lost 0 bases, J lost 5 bases, and 9 bases lay in between. Germline-derived CDR1 and CDR2 are LGHNA and YSLEER. This CDR3 has 14 residues. The CDR3 region is CASSQDGRVDTQYF. The CDR3 coding sequence is TGCGCCAGCAGCCAAGATGGTCGGGTAGATACGCAGTATTTT.

This chain connects TRBV6-2 or TRBV6-3 to TRBJ2-1, with unresolved D. In germline, CDR1 is MNHEY, CDR2 SVGEGT. There are 15 residues in the CDR3. The ends were cut back, 8 bases at V and 0 bases at J, with 14 bases in the middle. CDR3 nucleotide sequence: TGTGCCAGCGGCCATCCAGTCCTCTCCTACAATGAGCAGTTCTTC. Translation gives CASGHPVLSYNEQFF.

This clone was recorded once. This rearrangement joins TRBV21-1 to TRBJ2-7; TRBD2 is the table's D call, not checked against the DNA. TRBV21-1 is tagged as a pseudogene. This CDR3 region has 15 residues. CDR3 sequence (DNA): TGTGCCAGCAGCAAAGGGGGGGTCGGCTCCTACGAGCAGTACTTC. This encodes CASSKGGVGSYEQYF.

The chain combines TRBV7-2 with TRBJ1-3, with TRBD1 as a possible D gene (5 bases). The CDR3 totals 13 residues. V was clipped by 3 bases and J by 8 bases, with 11 bases between them. CDR1 SGHTA and CDR2 FQGNSA come from the germline V gene. The DNA of the CDR3 is TGTGCCAGCAGCTTCGCGGGGGGGGACACCATATATTTT. The encoded protein is CASSFAGGDTIYF. The full variable domain, with the rest looked up from reference TRBV7-2 and TRBJ1-3, is GAGVSQSPSNKVTEKGKDVELRCDPISGHTALYWYRQSLGQGLEFLIYFQGNSAPDKSGLPSDRFSAERTGGSVSTLTIQRTQQEDSAVYLCASSFAGGDTIYFGEGSWLTVV.

This clone was found once. This CDR3 reads CSVFGDGWELFF. The DNA of the CDR3 is TGCAGCGTTTTCGGGGATGGCTGGGAGCTGTTTTTT. This chain connects TRBV29-1 to TRBJ2-2; a weak D match, TRBD2 (5 bases). The CDR3 has 12 residues. CDR1 and CDR2 from the germline V gene are SQVTM and ANQGSEA. The V end was cut by 5 bases, the J end by 9 bases, with 13 bases between.

The chain joins TRBV2 to TRBJ2-5; 13 bases agree with TRBD2. CDR1 SNHLY and CDR2 FYNNEI come from the germline V gene. The CDR3 covers 17 residues. The V and J ends lost 1 base and 1 base, in that order; junction bases with no gene match: 3. CDR3 sequence: CASSEGGLAGVQETQYF. As DNA, the CDR3 is TGTGCCAGCAGTGAAGGCGGACTAGCGGGAGTCCAAGAGACCCAGTACTTC.

The chain uses TRBV4-2 and TRBJ2-2; TRBD2 matches 11 bases. Germline CDR1 LGHNA, CDR2 YNFKEQ. The CDR3 extends over 16 amino acids. Germline trimming cut 1 base from V and 7 bases from J; bases unmatched to any gene: 5. As DNA, the CDR3 is TGTGCCAGCAGCCAAGCGCTAGCGGGAGGTCACGGGGAGCTGTTTTTT. This translates into CASSQALAGGHGELFF.

The chain recombines TRBV7-9 with TRBJ1-3; D possibly corresponds to TRBD1 (5 bases). This CDR3 has 15 amino acids. Trimming took off 5 bases at V and 0 bases at J, with 11 bases between the two ends. The germline V gene encodes CDR1 SEHNR and CDR2 FQNEAQ (reference sequence). CDR3 protein: CASSLDSRSGNTIYF. The CDR3 nucleotides are TGTGCCAGCAGCCTCGACAGTCGCTCTGGAAACACCATATATTTT.

The rearrangement uses TRBV27 and TRBJ2-7; 7 nucleotides align to TRBD2. Germline assignment: CDR1 MNHEY and CDR2 SMNVEV (reference sequence). This CDR3 has 13 residues. J gave up 2 bases and V 4 bases, and 2 bases lay outside the gene matches. The CDR3 is CASSSAGAYEQYF. As DNA, the CDR3 is TGTGCCAGCAGTTCTGCGGGGGCCTACGAGCAGTACTTC.

This chain uses TRBV9 with TRBJ2-3, with unresolved D. Germline CDR1 is SGDLS and CDR2 is YYNGEE. The CDR3 totals 12 residues. The V end was cut by 3 bases, the J end by 8 bases, with 10 bases between. The CDR3 sequence: CASSAGPATQYF. CDR3 nucleotides: TGTGCCAGCAGCGCAGGTCCCGCTACGCAGTATTTT.

The V call is TRBV24-1, the J call TRBJ2-4; 14 bases are shared with TRBD2. V trimming: 2 bases; J trimming: 7 bases; junction bases outside the gene matches: 9. CDR3 size: 18 residues. Germline assignment: CDR1 KGHDR and CDR2 SFDVKD. The CDR3 loop reads CATSDSGTSGRGWNIQYF. CDR3 DNA sequence: TGTGCCACCAGTGATTCCGGGACTAGCGGGAGAGGGTGGAACATTCAGTACTTC.

This sequence joins TRBV28 and TRBJ1-5; a weak D match, TRBD1 (5 bases). The V and J ends lost 4 bases and 4 bases respectively, with 11 bases between them. CDR1 and CDR2 from the germline V gene are MDHEN and SYDVKM. The CDR3 sequence is 14 residues long. Written as DNA, the CDR3 is TGTGCCAGCAGTTCTGGACAAACGAATCAGCCCCAGCATTTT. Its protein product is CASSSGQTNQPQHF.